The text below deals with one T cell receptor beta chain. The sample is drawn from a study of control samples from healthy donors and cancer patients. Using immunoSEQ multiplex PCR, the repertoire was profiled, and TCRdb retains in-frame clones only, with some absent. The sample consists of 100,000 or so clones, more than 85% of them appearing once. The CDR3 is made up of 13 amino acids. V dropped 5 bases and J dropped 0 bases, with 4 bases sitting between them. CDR1 is SGHNT, CDR2 YENEEA, per germline. Material for sequencing was blood. V usage is TRBV11-3 and J usage is TRBJ2-2; no definite D call. This TCR was sampled from a woman aged 25-40 years in good health. CDR3 bases: TGTGCCAGCAGCCTCCCGAACACCGGGGAGCTGTTTTTT. Translating gives CASSLPNTGELFF. Filled out from reference TRBV11-3 and TRBJ2-2, the complete variable domain reads EAGVVQSPRYKIIEKKQPVAFWCNPISGHNTLYWYLQNLGQGPELLIRYENEEAVDDSQLPKDRFSAERLKGVDSTLKIQPAELGDSAVYLCASSLPNTGELFFGEGSRLTVL.